The 31 T cell receptor beta chains in this list originate from one sample, sequenced in a study of OX40 agonist ivuxolimab in advanced cancers. Produced via immunoSEQ multiplex PCR; TCRdb's table is partial and in-frame only. The table has tens of thousands of clones, roughly nine tenths seen once. This material consisted of CD4+ or CD8+ T cells sorted from blood, taken in a trial of the OX40 agonist ivuxolimab. These receptors originate from an adult with an advanced solid tumor such as melanoma, head and neck, liver or kidney cancer.

The V call is TRBV11-3, the J call TRBJ1-1; no reliable D call. Trimming took 4 bases from V and 5 from J, leaving 11 bases between them. Germline CDR1 and CDR2: SGHNT and YENEEA. The CDR3 has 13 residues. For the CDR3, the DNA is TGTGCCAGCAGCTCCCAATTAGGAACTGAAGCTTTCTTT. Translation: CASSSQLGTEAFF.

CDR3: CASSLNPGTPGNEQYF. Written as DNA, the CDR3 is TGCGCCAGCAGCCTTAATCCCGGGACCCCGGGCAACGAGCAGTACTTC. The chain uses TRBV5-1 and TRBJ2-7; D is perhaps TRBD1 or TRBD2 (5 bases each). This CDR3 is built from 16 residues. The V gene's germline CDR1 is SGHRS and CDR2 YFSETQ. Trimming removed 4 bases at V and 5 bases at J, with 22 bases between.

The chain has TRBV29-1 and TRBJ2-3, with a tentative D call TRBD2 (5 bases). The V gene's germline CDR1 is SQVTM and CDR2 ANQGSEA. The V end lost 5 bases, the J end lost 6 bases, and 6 bases lay between the germline ends. The CDR3 has 10 residues. In DNA, the CDR3 is TGCAGCGTTCAGCGGGATACGCAGTATTTT. Its translation is CSVQRDTQYF.

V and J are TRBV29-1 and TRBJ2-3; D gene ambiguous. V lost 6 bases and J lost 4, with 8 bases in between. CDR1 is SQVTM and CDR2 is ANQGSEA in the germline V gene. This CDR3 is built from 11 residues. CDR3 bases: TGCAGCGTGGCCCCCTCAGATACGCAGTATTTT. Protein sequence: CSVAPSDTQYF.

The chain combines TRBV28 with TRBJ1-1, with 9 bases aligning to TRBD1. Per the germline V gene, CDR1 is MDHEN and CDR2 is SYDVKM. V dropped 8 bases and J dropped 1; count of bases not matched to a gene: 8. The CDR3 is made up of 15 amino acids. CDR3 region: CASHSPGQGNTEAFF. Here the CDR3 DNA reads TGTGCCAGCCACTCCCCGGGACAGGGGAACACTGAAGCTTTCTTT.

The rearrangement joins TRBV5-1 to TRBJ2-2; a weak D match, TRBD1 (6 bases). The germline gives CDR1 SGHRS, CDR2 YFSETQ. The CDR3 consists of 18 residues. V gave up 0 bases and J gave up 7 bases, with 22 bases separating them. The chain's CDR3 is CASSLAAAATPRGGELFF. The CDR3, as DNA: TGCGCCAGCAGCTTGGCCGCGGCAGCCACCCCCAGGGGCGGGGAGCTGTTTTTT.

This clone has just one count. J is TRBJ2-2 and V is TRBV7-9; no firm D call. In germline, CDR1 is SEHNR, CDR2 FQNEAQ (reference sequence). Trimming removed 0 bases at V and 4 bases at J, with 3 bases between. The CDR3 runs 13 residues. This chain's CDR3 is CASSLARTGELFF. The CDR3 DNA sequence: TGTGCCAGCAGCTTAGCTCGCACCGGGGAGCTGTTTTTT.

The chain combines TRBV5-1 with TRBJ2-2; TRBD2 matches at 16 bases. Per germline, CDR1 SGHRS and CDR2 YFSETQ. The CDR3 length is 16 residues. The V gene end was trimmed by 4 bases and the J gene end by 6 bases; junction bases not matched to a gene: 3. The CDR3 loop reads CASSPGTSGGAGELFF. The CDR3 bases are TGCGCCAGCAGCCCCGGGACTAGCGGGGGGGCCGGGGAGCTGTTTTTT.

J is TRBJ1-5 and V is TRBV14, with TRBD1 as a possible D gene (6 bases). The germline gives CDR1 SGHDN, CDR2 FVKESK. V lost 7 bases and J lost 6, with 13 bases in between. The CDR3 is made up of 13 amino acids. The CDR3: CASNREAGQPQHF. CDR3 in DNA: TGTGCCAGCAACAGGGAGGCGGGTCAGCCCCAGCATTTT.

This sequence joins TRBV11-2 and TRBJ2-1, with D unresolved. This CDR3 spans 12 amino acids. Looked up from germline, CDR1 is SGHAT and CDR2 is FQNNGV. The V end lost 5 bases, the J end lost 9 bases, and 11 bases lay between the germline ends. The chain's CDR3 is CASSPVRVEQFF. CDR3 nucleotides: TGTGCCAGCAGCCCTGTACGGGTTGAGCAGTTCTTC.

This chain connects TRBV7-2 to TRBJ1-3, with D unclear. This CDR3 is built from 13 residues. V was trimmed by 4 bases and J by 2 bases, leaving 6 bases between them. Germline assignment: CDR1 SGHTA and CDR2 FQGNSA. CDR3 residues: CASSYGTGNTIYF. DNA of the CDR3: TGTGCCAGCAGCTACGGGACTGGAAACACCATATATTTT.

The chain is built from TRBV29-1 and TRBJ2-3, with D perhaps TRBD2 (5 bases). Germline CDR1 reads SQVTM; CDR2 reads ANQGSEA. The CDR3 runs 13 residues. Trimming removed 4 bases at V and 2 bases at J, with 10 bases between. The CDR3 coding sequence is TGCAGCGTTGTCGGGATGCTCACAGATACGCAGTATTTT. It translates to CSVVGMLTDTQYF.

The V gene is TRBV5-1, the J gene TRBJ2-7; either TRBD1 or TRBD2 may fit D (5 bases each). This CDR3 spans 16 amino acids. Germline CDR1 is SGHRS and CDR2 is YFSETQ. The V gene lost 0 bases and the J gene lost 0 bases, with 13 bases spanning the gap. The CDR3 DNA sequence: TGCGCCAGCAGCTTGGACGGATTTGGGGGCTCCTACGAGCAGTACTTC. Translated: CASSLDGFGGSYEQYF.

The count of this clone is one. The chain joins TRBV4-2 to TRBJ2-7; maybe TRBD1 (6 bases). The length of the CDR3 is 13 residues. The germline CDR1 and CDR2 sequences are LGHNA and YNFKEQ. V was cut by 5 bases and J by 6 bases, with 14 bases left in between. The DNA for the CDR3 is TGTGCCAGCAGCGTCAGGGGAAGCGGCGAGCAGTACTTC. It specifies CASSVRGSGEQYF.

This sequence joins TRBV28 and TRBJ1-6; D gene unclear. V was clipped by 7 bases and J by 1 base, with 11 bases between them. The CDR3 spans 15 residues. Germline CDR1 MDHEN, CDR2 SYDVKM. The CDR3 DNA follows: TGTGCCAGCATTTACCATAGATCCTATAATTCACCCCTCCACTTT. Its translation: CASIYHRSYNSPLHF.

CDR3 loop: CASSQSGLAGSTDTQYF. The DNA for the CDR3 is TGTGCCAGCAGCCAATCTGGACTAGCGGGAAGCACAGATACGCAGTATTTT. The rearrangement joins TRBV5-4 to TRBJ2-3; 12 bases align to TRBD2. Germline V gene data show CDR1 as SGHNT and CDR2 as YYREEE (reference sequence). The CDR3 length is 17 residues. V shed 4 bases, J shed 0 bases, and the junction held 6 bases outside the gene matches.

The chain has TRBV6-1 and TRBJ2-4; weak D call: TRBD2 (5 bases). V lost 6 bases and J lost 10, with 13 bases in between. The CDR3 is made up of 12 amino acids. The germline CDR1 and CDR2 sequences are MNHNS and SASEGT. This CDR3 reads CASSLGSEIQYF. CDR3 DNA sequence: TGTGCCAGCAGCCTAGGGAGTGAAATTCAGTACTTC.

This clone was picked up one time. The genes are TRBV7-9 and TRBJ1-2; 8 positions match TRBD1. CDR1 is SEHNR, CDR2 FQNEAQ, per germline (reference sequence). The V segment lost 5 bases and the J segment 0 bases; nucleotides outside the gene matches: 5. This CDR3 region has 15 residues. The CDR3 DNA is TGTGCCAGCAGCCTACAGGGGGAGCCTAACTATGGCTACACCTTC. Amino acid sequence: CASSLQGEPNYGYTF.

The CDR3 DNA reads as TGTGCCAGCAGCTTGGTCGGGGTAGAAGAAGAGACCCAGTACTTC. Protein product: CASSLVGVEEETQYF. V and J are TRBV5-4 and TRBJ2-5; possibly TRBD2 for D (5 bases). Germline assignment: CDR1 SGHNT and CDR2 YYREEE (reference sequence). CDR3 size: 15 residues. V lost 0 bases and J 3 bases, leaving 12 bases between the germline ends.

The V call is TRBV4-1, the J call TRBJ1-2; 11 nucleotides agree with TRBD1. The CDR3 loop spans 17 amino acids. Germline CDR1 MGHRA, CDR2 YSYEKL. V lost 0 bases and J lost 4; bases outside the gene matches: 7. The CDR3 here is CASSQDLGQGALYGYTF. The CDR3, as DNA: TGCGCCAGCAGCCAAGATTTAGGACAGGGGGCTCTCTATGGCTACACCTTC.

The rearrangement uses TRBV5-1 and TRBJ1-1; 8 bases match TRBD1. The V segment lost 4 bases and the J segment 1 base; nucleotides outside the gene matches: 6. Germline values: CDR1 SGHRS, CDR2 YFSETQ. This CDR3 comprises 15 residues. CDR3 sequence (DNA): TGCGCCAGCAGCGTGGACAGGGTCACGAACACTGAAGCTTTCTTT. Amino acid sequence: CASSVDRVTNTEAFF. Looking up the rest from reference TRBV5-1 and TRBJ1-1 gives the full variable domain: KAGVTQTPRYLIKTRGQQVTLSCSPISGHRSVSWYQQTPGQGLQFLFEYFSETQRNKGNFPGRFSGRQFSNSRSEMNVSTLELGDSALYLCASSVDRVTNTEAFFGQGTRLTVV.

The rearrangement uses TRBV5-1 and TRBJ2-7; 7 nucleotides line up with TRBD1. This CDR3 contains 14 residues. Germline CDR1 reads SGHRS; CDR2 reads YFSETQ. V shed 3 bases and J 0 bases; nucleotides not matched to a gene: 3. The CDR3 here is CASSSDRSSYEQYF. The CDR3 DNA follows: TGCGCCAGCAGCTCGGACAGGAGCTCCTACGAGCAGTACTTC.

The chain employs TRBV5-5 and TRBJ1-5; D not certain. V was pared by 4 bases and J by 4 bases, with 12 bases between. The CDR3 loop spans 14 amino acids. Looked up from germline, CDR1 is SGHKS and CDR2 is YYEKEE (reference sequence). CDR3 residues: CASSLTSLNQPQHF. As DNA, the CDR3 is TGTGCCAGCAGCCTGACAAGTTTGAATCAGCCCCAGCATTTT.

This rearrangement joins TRBV7-2 to TRBJ2-5; tentatively, D is TRBD2 (6 bases). CDR3 length: 15 residues. V was shortened by 4 bases and J by 7 bases, with 19 bases between the two germline ends. CDR1 is SGHTA, CDR2 FQGNSA, per germline. This chain's CDR3 is CASSYSFGGQLTQYF. For the CDR3, the DNA is TGTGCCAGCAGCTATTCCTTCGGAGGGCAATTGACCCAGTACTTC.

The rearrangement links TRBV5-5 to TRBJ1-5, with 9 bases fitting TRBD1. Germline V gene lookup returns CDR1 SGHKS and CDR2 YYEKEE (reference sequence). Unmatched junction bases numbered 7, after V lost 0 bases and J lost 6 bases. CDR3 size: 16 residues. DNA for the CDR3: TGTGCCAGCAGCTTGGGGGGACAGGGTGTGAGTCAGCCCCAGCATTTT. Its protein is CASSLGGQGVSQPQHF.

The rearrangement links TRBV2 to TRBJ1-1, with D perhaps matching TRBD1 (6 bases). V lost 6 bases and J 0 bases, leaving 20 bases between the germline ends. The CDR3 extends over 17 amino acids. Per germline, CDR1 SNHLY and CDR2 FYNNEI. CDR3: CASRILTGPIMNTEAFF. CDR3 DNA: TGTGCCAGCAGGATCCTGACAGGACCGATAATGAACACTGAAGCTTTCTTT.

The chain is built from TRBV7-2 and TRBJ2-6, with D perhaps TRBD2 (6 bases). Germline CDR1 reads SGHTA; CDR2 reads FQGNSA. Trimming left V 0 bases short and J 2 bases short, with 8 bases between. The CDR3 runs 16 residues. CDR3 DNA: TGTGCCAGCAGCTTAGCATCGGGAGCTGGGGCCAACGTCCTGACTTTC. This codes for CASSLASGAGANVLTF.

This clone occurred once. The V and J genes are TRBV6-1 and TRBJ1-1; D is perhaps TRBD1 (6 bases). The germline V gene has CDR1 MNHNS and CDR2 SASEGT. The germline V and J ends were trimmed by 7 bases and 0 bases, with 12 bases remaining between them. The CDR3 is made up of 14 amino acids. CDR3 coding DNA: TGTGCCAGCACAGCGCAGGGGTTGAACACTGAAGCTTTCTTT. Protein product: CASTAQGLNTEAFF.

The rearrangement uses TRBV28 and TRBJ2-1, with 7 nucleotides matching TRBD2. This CDR3 is built from 16 residues. The germline V gene has CDR1 MDHEN and CDR2 SYDVKM. Trimming removed 6 bases from V and 0 bases from J; junction bases left unmatched: 8. The DNA of the CDR3 is TGTGCCAGCAGAGAGAGCGGGGCGAGCTCCTACAATGAGCAGTTCTTC. Translated: CASRESGASSYNEQFF.

The chain is built from TRBV5-4 and TRBJ2-2, with TRBD1 matching over 8 bases. The germline gives CDR1 SGHNT, CDR2 YYREEE (reference sequence). J lost 6 bases, V lost 1 base, and 8 bases had no gene match. CDR3 size: 16 residues. CDR3 nucleotide sequence: TGTGCCAGCAGCTTGAGGACAGGGCAATCCTCCGGGGAGCTGTTTTTT. It is translated as CASSLRTGQSSGELFF. Together with reference TRBV5-4 and TRBJ2-2, the CDR3 gives the full variable domain: ETGVTQSPTHLIKTRGQQVTLRCSSQSGHNTVSWYQQALGQGPQFIFQYYREEENGRGNFPPRFSGLQFPNYSSELNVNALELDDSALYLCASSLRTGQSSGELFFGEGSRLTVL.

There are a few counts of this clone. This sequence joins TRBV14 and TRBJ2-3, with no clear D. Germline V gives CDR1 SGHDN, CDR2 FVKESK. The V end lost 5 bases, the J end lost 2 bases, and 20 bases lay between the germline ends. CDR3 length equals 17 residues. The CDR3 loop is CASSETYSSLHTDTQYF. The CDR3 DNA is TGTGCCAGCAGCGAAACGTACAGCAGTCTGCACACAGATACGCAGTATTTT. The variable domain in full, with the rest retrieved from reference TRBV14 and TRBJ2-3, is EAGVTQFPSHSVIEKGQTVTLRCDPISGHDNLYWYRRVMGKEIKFLLHFVKESKQDESGMPNNRFLAERTGGTYSTLKVQPAELEDSGVYFCASSETYSSLHTDTQYFGPGTRLTVL.